A selection of T cell receptor beta chains follows, all from one sample in a study of T-cell memory formation after mild COVID-19. TCRdb re-analysed the 5' RACE reads in MiXCR, keeping a single row per CDR3 protein. The table records approximately 480,000 distinct CDR3 sequences, about 20% of them present only once. Sequencing was performed on PBMCs or a T cell subset sorted from them (not recorded which). These receptors originate from an adult woman who had mild COVID-19 (a few samples of this study predate the infection). Cell type and time point are not known. CDR3s include the opening cysteine and the closing phenylalanine or tryptophan. A D gene is named only where the DNA matches it firmly. Clone size is not always given. Where it is, it says once, few, many or a class for expanded clones.

TRBV20-1	TRBJ2-1	TRBD2	NA	15	CSAREAAGARNEQFF	TGCAGTGCTAGAGAGGCAGCGGGAGCTCGAAATGAGCAGTTCTTC
TRBV3-1	TRBJ2-3	NA	NA	16	CASSQDLPESTDTQYF	TGTGCCAGCAGCCAAGACCTCCCGGAAAGCACAGATACGCAGTATTTT
TRBV5-1	TRBJ1-4	NA	NA	14	CASSPGQLEEKLFF	TGCGCCAGCAGCCCGGGGCAGCTGGAAGAAAAACTGTTTTTT
TRBV2	TRBJ2-3	TRBD2	few	17	CASSEGYLAGAADTQYF	TGTGCCAGCAGTGAAGGGTACCTAGCGGGAGCGGCAGATACGCAGTATTTT
TRBV6-5	TRBJ1-2	TRBD1	few	13	CASRTGGNYGYTF	TGTGCCAGCAGGACAGGGGGGAACTATGGCTACACCTTC
TRBV20-1	TRBJ1-1	NA	NA	12	CSATQGITEAFF	TGCAGTGCTACACAGGGTATCACTGAAGCTTTCTTT
TRBV27	TRBJ2-1	TRBD2	NA	12	CASGTSGGEQFF	TGTGCCAGCGGGACTAGCGGAGGTGAGCAGTTCTTC
TRBV2	TRBJ2-2	NA	few	14	CASNLGTHTGELFF	TGTGCCAGCAATTTAGGGACTCACACCGGGGAGCTGTTTTTT
TRBV24-1	TRBJ1-5	TRBD1	few	15	CATSETGGSNQPQHF	TGTGCCACCAGTGAGACAGGGGGGAGCAATCAGCCCCAGCATTTT
TRBV21-1	TRBJ2-7	NA	NA	18	CASSPNIGGGTRDYERYF	TGTGCCAGCAGCCCGAATATCGGCGGGGGGACACGGGACTACGAGCGGTACTTC
TRBV5-1	TRBJ2-1	TRBD1	NA	13	CASSPRQGDEQFF	TGCGCCAGCAGCCCGAGACAGGGTGATGAGCAGTTCTTC
TRBV6-5	TRBJ1-2	NA	NA	15	CASSYATGNNYGYTF	TGTGCCAGCAGTTACGCCACTGGGAATAACTATGGCTACACCTTC
TRBV7-3	TRBJ2-2	TRBD1	NA	17	CASSRNPGQGNGGELFF	TGTGCCAGCAGCCGAAATCCGGGACAGGGGAATGGCGGGGAGCTGTTTTTT
TRBV15	TRBJ2-5	NA	few	14	CATSRDLGGETQYF	TGTGCCACCAGCAGAGATCTCGGCGGTGAGACCCAGTACTTC
TRBV18	TRBJ2-7	NA	NA	13	CASSATRFYEQYF	TGTGCCAGCTCGGCCACTCGATTCTACGAGCAGTACTTC
TRBV19	TRBJ1-1	NA	once	15	CASSMIGVMNTEAFF	TGTGCCAGTAGTATGATTGGGGTAATGAACACTGAAGCTTTCTTT
TRBV24-1	TRBJ2-3	NA	NA	14	CATSDLGGTDTQYF	TGTGCCACCTCGGACCTGGGGGGCACAGATACGCAGTATTTT
TRBV6-2/TRBV6-3	TRBJ2-1	NA	few	16	CASKLMGATSYNEQFF	TGTGCCAGCAAGCTTATGGGGGCGACCTCCTACAATGAGCAGTTCTTC
TRBV25-1	TRBJ2-7	TRBD1	few	17	CASSESPLQGRTAEQYF	TGTGCCAGCAGTGAATCTCCCCTACAGGGGCGGACGGCCGAGCAGTACTTC
TRBV4-3	TRBJ1-1	NA	NA	13	CASSQPGSAEAFF	TGCGCCAGCAGCCAACCTGGATCCGCTGAAGCTTTCTTT
TRBV24-1	TRBJ2-5	NA	few	16	CATSAGRSPQQETQYF	TGTGCCACCAGTGCCGGGCGTTCGCCCCAGCAAGAGACCCAGTACTTC
TRBV24-1	TRBJ2-1	NA	NA	11	CATRRGNEQFF	TGTGCCACCAGGAGGGGCAATGAGCAGTTCTTC
TRBV5-1	TRBJ1-3	NA	NA	13	CASSPDGGNTIYF	TGCGCCAGCAGCCCAGATGGGGGAAACACCATATATTTT
TRBV6-5	TRBJ1-2	NA	few	13	CASSYSGVTGYTF	TGTGCCAGCAGTTACAGCGGGGTCACTGGCTACACCTTC
TRBV20-1	TRBJ2-3	TRBD1	few	17	CSARGDRDRGFTDTQYF	TGCAGTGCTAGAGGTGACCGGGACAGGGGGTTCACAGATACGCAGTATTTT
TRBV10-3	TRBJ2-1	TRBD2	NA	17	CAISESLGLAGTNEQFF	TGTGCCATCAGTGAGTCGCTCGGGCTAGCGGGGACCAATGAGCAGTTCTTC
TRBV12-3/TRBV12-4	TRBJ1-5	NA	few	14	CASSRTTSNQPQHF	TGTGCCAGCAGCCGTACAACTAGCAATCAGCCCCAGCATTTT
TRBV7-9	TRBJ1-6	NA	NA	15	CASSPTSGYNSPLHF	TGTGCCAGCAGCCCCACGAGTGGGTATAATTCACCCCTCCACTTT
TRBV5-5	TRBJ2-3	TRBD2	NA	15	CASSEPGLEFDTQYF	TGTGCCAGCAGCGAACCGGGACTAGAGTTCGATACGCAGTATTTT
TRBV12-3/TRBV12-4	TRBJ2-4	NA	NA	21	CASSPAWRTDDYTHRVDIQYF	TGTGCCAGCAGCCCCGCTTGGAGGACAGATGACTATACCCACAGGGTGGACATTCAGTACTTC
TRBV10-3	TRBJ1-2	TRBD1	NA	15	CAISDRGVFNYGYTF	TGTGCCATCAGTGACAGGGGGGTTTTCAACTATGGCTACACCTTC
TRBV7-9	TRBJ2-2	TRBD2	few	18	CASSLVLGREGYTGELFF	TGTGCCAGCAGCTTAGTCCTCGGGCGGGAGGGCTACACCGGGGAGCTGTTTTTT
TRBV5-1	TRBJ2-3	TRBD2	NA	17	CASSLAGLAGGTDTQYF	TGCGCCAGCAGCCTTGCGGGACTAGCGGGGGGCACAGATACGCAGTATTTT
TRBV7-7	TRBJ2-5	NA	NA	14	CASSSSSELETQYF	TGTGCTAGCAGCTCGTCGTCTGAGTTGGAGACCCAGTACTTC
TRBV11-2	TRBJ2-5	NA	once	17	CASSDSFETGPQETQYF	TGTGCCAGCAGCGATTCGTTTGAGACAGGTCCGCAAGAGACCCAGTACTTC
TRBV20-1	TRBJ1-2	TRBD1	NA	13	CSARTGQNYGYTF	TGCAGTGCTAGGACAGGGCAGAACTATGGCTACACCTTC
TRBV7-2	TRBJ2-7	NA	NA	13	CASTISRGYEQYF	TGTGCCAGCACCATCTCTAGGGGTTACGAGCAGTACTTC
TRBV3-1	TRBJ1-1	TRBD1	few	15	CASSQDLTGGIEAFF	TGTGCCAGCAGCCAAGATCTAACAGGGGGGATTGAAGCTTTCTTT
TRBV28	TRBJ1-3	NA	NA	13	CASSAFNGNTIYF	TGTGCCAGCAGTGCCTTTAACGGAAACACCATATATTTT
TRBV10-3	TRBJ2-5	TRBD2	NA	14	CAIRLAGEQETQYF	TGTGCCATAAGACTAGCGGGGGAACAAGAGACCCAGTACTTC
TRBV4-1	TRBJ2-1	NA	few	16	CASSPPTGRMGNEQFF	TGCGCCAGCAGCCCTCCTACGGGGAGGATGGGCAATGAGCAGTTCTTC
TRBV20-1	TRBJ1-5	NA	NA	14	CSARGPISNQPQHF	TGCAGTGCTAGGGGACCGATTAGCAATCAGCCCCAGCATTTT
TRBV4-1	TRBJ2-5	NA	NA	13	CASSQVGRETQYF	TGCGCCAGCAGCCAAGTCGGCCGAGAGACCCAGTACTTC
TRBV9	TRBJ2-3	NA	few	18	CASSLQQRTNYYTDTQYF	TGTGCCAGCAGCCTTCAACAGCGCACCAATTACTACACAGATACGCAGTATTTT
TRBV5-1	TRBJ2-2	NA	few	18	CASSRRSLSAGDTGELFF	TGCGCCAGCAGTAGAAGATCCCTCAGCGCAGGGGACACCGGGGAGCTGTTTTTT
TRBV6-5	TRBJ2-7	NA	few	15	CASSYSSGTFYEQYF	TGTGCCAGCAGTTACAGCAGCGGGACATTCTACGAGCAGTACTTC
TRBV7-9	TRBJ1-1	NA	NA	15	CASSDGKTYSTEAFF	TGTGCCAGCAGCGACGGAAAGACCTACAGCACTGAAGCTTTCTTT
TRBV12-3/TRBV12-4	TRBJ2-7	TRBD2	NA	15	CASSFKRGTSYEQYF	TGTGCCAGCAGTTTTAAGCGGGGGACCTCCTACGAGCAGTACTTC
TRBV6-2/TRBV6-3	TRBJ2-3	TRBD1	NA	15	CASSFPRTGPDTQYF	TGTGCCAGCAGTTTTCCACGGACAGGGCCAGATACGCAGTATTTT
TRBV7-3	TRBJ2-3	NA	NA	14	CASSSGTWADTQYF	TGTGCCAGCAGCTCGGGAACCTGGGCAGATACGCAGTATTTT
TRBV4-3	TRBJ2-5	TRBD2	NA	15	CASSRGLGKQETQYF	TGCGCCAGCAGCCGGGGACTAGGAAAGCAAGAGACCCAGTACTTC
TRBV20-1	TRBJ2-2	NA	NA	12	CSVPGDTGELFF	TGCAGTGTTCCAGGGGACACCGGGGAGCTGTTTTTT
TRBV5-1	TRBJ1-1	NA	few	14	CATRTIPGDTEAFF	TGCGCCACTCGAACAATTCCGGGGGATACTGAAGCTTTCTTT